The 22 T cell receptor beta chains presented below share a single source sample, sequenced in a study of cytomegalovirus exposure and HLA in healthy donors. 60 Vbeta and 13 Jbeta primers were used in PCR. Using immunoSEQ multiplex PCR, the repertoire was profiled, and TCRdb retains in-frame clones only, with some absent. The sample has a few hundred thousand clones, around 90% seen once. The specimen was PBMCs. Every receptor here comes from a woman under 30 in good health and CMV-seronegative.

Regarding this clone: One junction end disagrees with the germline gene, perhaps due to a read error. Other DNA sequences within the sample encode an identical CDR3. V is TRBV30 and J is TRBJ1-6; TRBD1 is a possible D gene (6 bases). This CDR3 region has 13 residues. Germline V gene sequence: CDR1 GTSNPN, CDR2 SVGIG (reference sequence). The DNA for the CDR3 is TGTGCCTGGGGGGGACATTCTAATTCCCCCCTCCACTTT. Encoded protein: CAWGGHSNSPLHF.

The J gene is TRBJ1-3, the V gene TRBV7-9, with a weak D call TRBD1 (6 bases). CDR1 and CDR2 (germline): SEHNR, FQNEAQ (reference sequence). The V end was cut by 0 bases, the J end by 5 bases, with 11 bases between. The CDR3 runs to 15 residues. The CDR3: CASSLAQGFRNTIYF. DNA of the CDR3: TGTGCCAGCAGCTTAGCCCAGGGGTTTAGAAACACCATATATTTT. The variable domain in full, completed from reference TRBV7-9 and TRBJ1-3, reads DTGVSQNPRHKITKRGQNVTFRCDPISEHNRLYWYRQTLGQGPEFLTYFQNEAQLEKSRLLSDRFSAERPKGSFSTLEIQRTEQGDSAMYLCASSLAQGFRNTIYFGEGSWLTVV.

V and J are TRBV7-8 and TRBJ2-5; 13 bases agree with TRBD2. The V segment lost 6 bases and the J segment 2 bases; nucleotides outside the gene matches: 0. This CDR3 has 14 residues. Germline V gene sequence: CDR1 SGHVS, CDR2 FQNEAQ. The CDR3 spells CASRLAGGQETQYF. In DNA, the CDR3 is TGTGCCAGCAGACTAGCGGGGGGGCAAGAGACCCAGTACTTC.

DNA of the CDR3: TGCGCCAGCAGTGAGGACAGTCTGGCTGAAGCTTTCTTT. Translation gives CASSEDSLAEAFF. The chain recombines TRBV10-1 with TRBJ1-1, with a weak D call TRBD1 (5 bases). V gave up 2 bases and J gave up 6 bases, with 10 bases separating them. The CDR3 is 13 residues long. Germline-derived CDR1 and CDR2 are WNHNN and SYGVQD (reference sequence).

The V call is TRBV19, the J call TRBJ1-6; D might be TRBD1 (5 bases). This CDR3 is 14 amino acids long. Germline CDR1 reads LNHDA; CDR2 reads SQIVND (reference sequence). Trimming took off 4 bases at V and 8 bases at J, with 12 bases between the two ends. The CDR3, as DNA: TGTGCCAGTAGTACTAAGGGGATGGATTCACCCCTCCACTTT. This encodes CASSTKGMDSPLHF.

The V gene is TRBV21-1, the J gene TRBJ1-2; TRBD1, the table's D call, was not compared with the DNA. TRBV21-1 is recorded as a pseudogene. CDR3 size: 16 residues. CDR3 protein: CASSKGGQATNYGYTF. CDR3 nucleotides: TGTGCCAGCAGCAAAGGGGGACAGGCTACTAACTATGGCTACACCTTC.

The genes are TRBV2 and TRBJ1-2, with a weak D call TRBD1 (6 bases). CDR1 is SNHLY and CDR2 is FYNNEI in the germline V gene. Trimming shortened V by 5 bases and J by 3 bases, and 10 bases separated the two germline ends. The CDR3 sequence is 13 residues long. The CDR3 here is CASSLDRYYGYTF. CDR3 sequence (DNA): TGTGCCAGCAGTTTAGACAGGTACTATGGCTACACCTTC.

This chain connects TRBV6-1 to TRBJ1-4; the D is unclear. V was clipped by 0 bases and J by 10 bases, with 3 bases between them. The CDR3 covers 11 residues. Germline assignment: CDR1 MNHNS and CDR2 SASEGT. The DNA for the CDR3 is TGTGCCAGCAGTGAAGCCGGAAAACTGTTTTTT. This codes for CASSEAGKLFF.

V is TRBV6-1 and J is TRBJ2-5; 8 nucleotides match TRBD1. The end of the DNA is better explained by TRBJ2-7, so the J call may be wrong. There are 12 residues in the CDR3. The germline V gene encodes CDR1 MNHNS and CDR2 SASEGT. In nucleotides, the CDR3 is TGTGCCAGTATTACAGGGGGCTACGAGCAGTACTTC. It translates to CASITGGYEQYF.

This sequence joins TRBV19 and TRBJ1-1; D is uncertain. The ends were cut back, 5 bases at V and 5 bases at J, with 15 bases in the middle. The length of the CDR3 is 14 residues. CDR1 is LNHDA, CDR2 SQIVND, per germline (reference sequence). The CDR3 region has the DNA TGTGCCAGTAGTCCTCAATGGGCAGAAACTGAAGCTTTCTTT. Encoded protein: CASSPQWAETEAFF.

CDR3 loop: CASSPGQNYEQYF. DNA for the CDR3: TGCGCCAGCAGTCCGGGACAGAACTACGAGCAGTACTTC. V gene TRBV10-1 combines with J gene TRBJ2-7, with 7 bases that match TRBD1. This CDR3 has 13 residues. The trim removed 5 bases at V and 3 bases at J, leaving 4 bases unmatched. The germline gives CDR1 WNHNN, CDR2 SYGVQD (reference sequence).

The chain links TRBV7-9 to TRBJ2-7, with 9 bases that match TRBD2. Germline V gene lookup returns CDR1 SEHNR and CDR2 FQNEAQ (reference sequence). V lost 1 base to trimming and J lost 3 bases; unmatched junction nucleotides: 4. The CDR3 extends over 15 amino acids. The CDR3, as DNA: TGTGCCAGCAGCTTAGTGGCGGGGGGGCTCTACGAGCAGTACTTC. Translation: CASSLVAGGLYEQYF.

V is TRBV19 and J is TRBJ1-4, with no clear D. The germline CDR1 and CDR2 sequences are LNHDA and SQIVND (reference sequence). This CDR3 region has 18 residues. V was trimmed by 7 bases and J by 3 bases, leaving 24 bases between them. The CDR3 DNA reads TGTGCCAGTATCCGAGATCCCTTATCCCCAGCGGCTAATGAAAAACTGTTTTTT. Protein product: CASIRDPLSPAANEKLFF.

The V call is TRBV5-1, the J call TRBJ2-7, with 9 bases that match TRBD1. Germline trimming cut 1 base from V and 7 bases from J; bases unmatched to any gene: 9. The CDR3 totals 15 residues. Per germline, CDR1 SGHRS and CDR2 YFSETQ. CDR3 sequence: CASSLQWTGDEEQYF. The CDR3 DNA is TGCGCCAGCAGCTTGCAGTGGACAGGGGATGAAGAGCAGTACTTC.

The chain joins TRBV18 to TRBJ2-7, with D tentatively TRBD1 (7 bases). V gave up 3 bases and J gave up 6 bases, with 21 bases separating them. CDR3 size: 16 residues. The germline V gene has CDR1 KGHSH and CDR2 LQKENI. The CDR3 region has the DNA TGTGCCAGCTCACCCGTGACAGGGACTTCTGATGGCGAGCAGTACTTC. Translating gives CASSPVTGTSDGEQYF. The whole variable domain, remainder taken from reference TRBV18 and TRBJ2-7, is NAGVMQNPRHLVRRRGQEARLRCSPMKGHSHVYWYRQLPEEGLKFMVYLQKENIIDESGMPKERFSAEFPKEGPSILRIQQVVRGDSAAYFCASSPVTGTSDGEQYFGPGTRLTVT.

The chain has TRBV4-1 and TRBJ2-7; 12 nucleotides align to TRBD2. Germline values: CDR1 MGHRA, CDR2 YSYEKL. The CDR3 contains 17 residues. With V trimmed by 1 base and J by 0 bases, 4 bases remained unmatched. CDR3 in DNA: TGCGCCAGCAGCCAAGGACTAGCGGGGGTGAACTCCTACGAGCAGTACTTC. Translated: CASSQGLAGVNSYEQYF.

The chain has TRBV10-3 and TRBJ2-7; TRBD2 aligns across 15 bases. Germline CDR1 and CDR2: ENHRY and SYGVKD. Trimming at V came to 6 bases and at J to 1 base, leaving 4 bases not matched to a gene. CDR3 length equals 16 residues. CDR3 nucleotides: TGTGCCATCAGGGGAGGGACTAGCGGGGGGTCCTACGAGCAGTACTTC. Its protein product is CAIRGGTSGGSYEQYF.

The chain employs TRBV6-5 and TRBJ1-5; TRBD1 agrees at 9 bases. Germline V gene data show CDR1 as MNHEY and CDR2 as SVGAGI. This CDR3 is built from 14 residues. With 8 bases clipped from V and 6 bases from J, the junction kept 8 bases outside the gene matches. The CDR3 here is CASGKQGAAQPQHF. In DNA, the CDR3 is TGTGCCAGCGGGAAACAGGGGGCAGCTCAGCCCCAGCATTTT.

CDR3 nucleotide sequence: TGTGCCAGCAGTACCGTCCGGGTTTTTAACACTGAAGCTTTCTTT. Encoded protein: CASSTVRVFNTEAFF. V usage is TRBV2 and J usage is TRBJ1-1; D is unresolved. Germline loops: CDR1 SNHLY, CDR2 FYNNEI. V was pared by 5 bases and J by 2 bases, with 15 bases between. The length of the CDR3 is 15 residues.

The rearrangement links TRBV10-3 to TRBJ2-1; 8 bases align to TRBD2. Germline V lookup: CDR1 ENHRY, CDR2 SYGVKD. The CDR3 sequence is 13 residues long. Unmatched junction bases numbered 7, after V lost 6 bases and J lost 9 bases. The CDR3 DNA sequence: TGTGCCATCAGGGGACTAGATTCGGTTGAGCAGTTCTTC. Its translation is CAIRGLDSVEQFF.

This chain links TRBV13 with TRBJ2-7; 8 bases are shared with TRBD1. V lost 4 bases and J lost 4; bases outside the gene matches: 12. The germline V gene encodes CDR1 PRHDT and CDR2 FYEKMQ (reference sequence). This CDR3 has 16 residues. This CDR3 is CASSSSPVTGDYEQYF. In DNA, the CDR3 is TGTGCCAGCAGCTCGTCTCCTGTGACAGGGGATTACGAGCAGTACTTC.

The chain has TRBV9 and TRBJ2-7, with D possibly being TRBD2 (5 bases). Deletions cut 0 bases from V and 7 bases from J, with 11 bases between. Germline V CDR1 and CDR2: SGDLS, YYNGEE. There are 13 residues in the CDR3. CDR3 sequence reads: CASSVVERGEQYF. In nucleotides, the CDR3 is TGTGCCAGCAGCGTAGTAGAAAGAGGGGAGCAGTACTTC. Filled out from reference TRBV9 and TRBJ2-7, the complete variable domain reads DSGVTQTPKHLITATGQRVTLRCSPRSGDLSVYWYQQSLDQGLQFLIQYYNGEERAKGNILERFSAQQFPDLHSELNLSSLELGDSALYFCASSVVERGEQYFGPGTRLTVT.